This T cell receptor beta chain is drawn from a study of blood T cell repertoires in COVID-19. Turning to the study itself: The samples span acute and convalescent COVID-19 from the United States, Italy and Spain. PBMCs, B-cell-depleted T cells, or T cells were the source of the cDNA or gDNA that made up the material.

Only in-frame clones appear in the TCRdb table, and some are missing; sequencing was by immunoSEQ multiplex PCR. This table has 100,000 or so clones, just over 90% appearing once. The germline V gene has CDR1 GTSNPN and CDR2 SVGIG (reference sequence). The CDR3 consists of 13 residues. Trimming at V came to 8 bases and at J to 4 bases, leaving 2 bases not matched to a gene. The clonotype comes from a man between 60 and 75 years old with acute or convalescent COVID-19. The V and J genes are TRBV30 and TRBJ2-5; 15 positions match TRBD2. The sample taken for sequencing was peripheral blood. The CDR3 DNA reads as TGTGCCGGGACTAGCGGGAGGTCAGAGACCCAGTACTTC. Its translation: CAGTSGRSETQYF.